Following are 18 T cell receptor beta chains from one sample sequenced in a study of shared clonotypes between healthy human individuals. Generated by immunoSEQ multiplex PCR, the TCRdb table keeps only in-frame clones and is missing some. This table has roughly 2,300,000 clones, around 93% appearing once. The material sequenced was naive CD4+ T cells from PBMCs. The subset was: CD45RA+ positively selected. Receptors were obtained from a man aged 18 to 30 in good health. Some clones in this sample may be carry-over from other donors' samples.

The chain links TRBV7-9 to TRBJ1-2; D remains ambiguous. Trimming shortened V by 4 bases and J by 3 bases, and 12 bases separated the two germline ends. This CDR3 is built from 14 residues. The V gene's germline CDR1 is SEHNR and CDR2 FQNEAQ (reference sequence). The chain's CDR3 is CASSSIPGDYGYTF. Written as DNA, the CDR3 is TGTGCCAGCAGCTCCATTCCAGGTGACTATGGCTACACCTTC.

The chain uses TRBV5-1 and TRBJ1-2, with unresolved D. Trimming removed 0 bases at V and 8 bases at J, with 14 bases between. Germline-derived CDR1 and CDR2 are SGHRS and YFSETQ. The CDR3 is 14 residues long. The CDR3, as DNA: TGCGCCAGCAGCTTGGTGGGCGGCCCCCGAGGCTACACCTTC. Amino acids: CASSLVGGPRGYTF.

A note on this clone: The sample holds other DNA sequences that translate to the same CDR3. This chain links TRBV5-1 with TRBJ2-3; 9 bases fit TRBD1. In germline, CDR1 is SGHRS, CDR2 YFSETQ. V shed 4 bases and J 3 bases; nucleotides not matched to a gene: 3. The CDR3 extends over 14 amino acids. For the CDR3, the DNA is TGCGCCAGCAGCCGGGACAGGGAAACAGATACGCAGTATTTT. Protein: CASSRDRETDTQYF.

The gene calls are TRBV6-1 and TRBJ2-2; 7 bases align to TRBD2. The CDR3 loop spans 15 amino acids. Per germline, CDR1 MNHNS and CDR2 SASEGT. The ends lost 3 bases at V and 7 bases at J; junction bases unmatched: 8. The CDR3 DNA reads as TGTGCCAGCAGTGATGAAAATGGGGGGGACGGGGAGCTGTTTTTT. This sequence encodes CASSDENGGDGELFF.

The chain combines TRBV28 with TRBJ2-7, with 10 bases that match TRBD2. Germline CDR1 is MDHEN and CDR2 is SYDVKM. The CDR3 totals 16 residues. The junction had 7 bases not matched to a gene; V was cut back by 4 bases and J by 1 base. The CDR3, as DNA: TGTGCCAGCAGTTCATTTCTAGCGGGAGTGTCCTACGAGCAGTACTTC. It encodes CASSSFLAGVSYEQYF.

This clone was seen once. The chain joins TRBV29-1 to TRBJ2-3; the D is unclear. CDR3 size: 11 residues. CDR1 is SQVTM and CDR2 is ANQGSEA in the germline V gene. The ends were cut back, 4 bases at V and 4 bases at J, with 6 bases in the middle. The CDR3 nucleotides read TGCAGCGTTGCCCAGGCAGATACGCAGTATTTT. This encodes CSVAQADTQYF.

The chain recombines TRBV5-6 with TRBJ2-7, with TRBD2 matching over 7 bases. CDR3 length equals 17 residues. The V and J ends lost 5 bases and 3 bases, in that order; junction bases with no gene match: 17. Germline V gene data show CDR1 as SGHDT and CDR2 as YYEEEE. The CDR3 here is CASSPTTRRAGLYEQYF. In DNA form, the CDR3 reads TGTGCCAGCAGTCCAACAACCCGTCGAGCGGGACTCTACGAGCAGTACTTC.

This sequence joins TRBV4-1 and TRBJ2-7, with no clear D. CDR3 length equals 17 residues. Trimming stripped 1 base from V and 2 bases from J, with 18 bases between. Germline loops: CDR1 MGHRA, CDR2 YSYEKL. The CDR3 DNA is TGCGCCAGCAGCCAAGTTCCCGTAGGAAGGCCACCCTACGAGCAGTACTTC. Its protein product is CASSQVPVGRPPYEQYF.

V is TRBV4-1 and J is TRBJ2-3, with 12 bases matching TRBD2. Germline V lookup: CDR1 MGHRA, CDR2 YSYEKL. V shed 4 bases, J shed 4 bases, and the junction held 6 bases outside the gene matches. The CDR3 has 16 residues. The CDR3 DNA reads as TGCGCCAGCAGCCGATTGACTAGCGGGAGTTCAGATACGCAGTATTTT. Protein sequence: CASSRLTSGSSDTQYF.

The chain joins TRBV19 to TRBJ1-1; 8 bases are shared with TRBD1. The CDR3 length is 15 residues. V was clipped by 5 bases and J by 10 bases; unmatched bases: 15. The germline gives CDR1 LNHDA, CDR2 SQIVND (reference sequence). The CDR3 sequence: CASSSQGAGRGGAFF. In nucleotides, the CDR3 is TGTGCCAGTAGTTCGCAGGGGGCCGGCCGGGGAGGAGCTTTCTTT. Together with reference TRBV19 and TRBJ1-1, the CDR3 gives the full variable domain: DGGITQSPKYLFRKEGQNVTLSCEQNLNHDAMYWYRQDPGQGLRLIYYSQIVNDFQKGDIAEGYSVSREKKESFPLTVTSAQKNPTAFYLCASSSQGAGRGGAFFGQGTRLTVV.

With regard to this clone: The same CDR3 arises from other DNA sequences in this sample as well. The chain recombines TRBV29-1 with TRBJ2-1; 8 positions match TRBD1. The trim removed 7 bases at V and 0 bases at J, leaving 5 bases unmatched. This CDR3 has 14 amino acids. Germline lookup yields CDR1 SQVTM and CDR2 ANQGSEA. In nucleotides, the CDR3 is TGCAGCGCCCGCGACAGGGGCTCCTACAATGAGCAGTTCTTC. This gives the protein CSARDRGSYNEQFF.

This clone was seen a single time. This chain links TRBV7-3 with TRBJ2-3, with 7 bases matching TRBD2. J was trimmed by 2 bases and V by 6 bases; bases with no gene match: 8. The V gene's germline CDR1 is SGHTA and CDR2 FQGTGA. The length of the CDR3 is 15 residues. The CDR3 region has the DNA TGTGCCAGCAGGTTGACTCGGGGGGACACAGATACGCAGTATTTT. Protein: CASRLTRGDTDTQYF.

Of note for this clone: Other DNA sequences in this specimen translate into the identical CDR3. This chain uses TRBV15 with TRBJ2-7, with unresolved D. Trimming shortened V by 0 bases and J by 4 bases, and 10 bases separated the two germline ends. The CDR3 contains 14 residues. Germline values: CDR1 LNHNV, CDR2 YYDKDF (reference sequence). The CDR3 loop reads CATSRDGSSYEQYF. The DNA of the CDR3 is TGTGCCACCAGCAGAGATGGTTCGAGTTACGAGCAGTACTTC. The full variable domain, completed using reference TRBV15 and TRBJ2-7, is DAMVIQNPRYQVTQFGKPVTLSCSQTLNHNVMYWYQQKSSQAPKLLFHYYDKDFNNEADTPDNFQSRRPNTSFCFLDIRSPGLGDTAMYLCATSRDGSSYEQYFGPGTRLTVT.

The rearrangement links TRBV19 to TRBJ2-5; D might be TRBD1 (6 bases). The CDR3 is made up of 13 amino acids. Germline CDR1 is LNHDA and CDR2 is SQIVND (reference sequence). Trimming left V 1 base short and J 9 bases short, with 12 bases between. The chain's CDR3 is CASSIALDRPQYF. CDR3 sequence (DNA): TGTGCCAGTAGTATAGCCCTCGACAGGCCCCAGTACTTC.

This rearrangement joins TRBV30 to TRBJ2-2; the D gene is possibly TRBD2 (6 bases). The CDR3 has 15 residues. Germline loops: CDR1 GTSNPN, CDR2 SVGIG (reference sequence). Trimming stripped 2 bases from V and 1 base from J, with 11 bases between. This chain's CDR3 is CAWSKRGLNTGELFF. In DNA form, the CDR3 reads TGTGCCTGGAGTAAGAGGGGACTGAACACCGGGGAGCTGTTTTTT.

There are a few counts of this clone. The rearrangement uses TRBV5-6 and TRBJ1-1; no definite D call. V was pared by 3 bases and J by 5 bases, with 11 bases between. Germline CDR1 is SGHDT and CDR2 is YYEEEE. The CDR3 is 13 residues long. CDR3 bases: TGTGCCAGCAGCTCTTCGGTGGGTACTGAAGCTTTCTTT. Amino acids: CASSSSVGTEAFF.

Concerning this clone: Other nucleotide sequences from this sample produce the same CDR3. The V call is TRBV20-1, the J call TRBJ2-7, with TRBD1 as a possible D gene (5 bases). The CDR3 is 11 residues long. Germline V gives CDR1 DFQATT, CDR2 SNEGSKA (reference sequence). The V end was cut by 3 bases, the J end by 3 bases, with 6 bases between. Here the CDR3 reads CSASRVYEQYF. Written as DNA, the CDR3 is TGCAGTGCTAGCAGGGTCTACGAGCAGTACTTC.

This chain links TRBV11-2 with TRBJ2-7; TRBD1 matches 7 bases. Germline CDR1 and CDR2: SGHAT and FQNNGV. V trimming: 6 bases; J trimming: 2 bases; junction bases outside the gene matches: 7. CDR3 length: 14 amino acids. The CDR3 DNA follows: TGTGCCAGCAGGCGACCGGGACAGACCTACGAGCAGTACTTC. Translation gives CASRRPGQTYEQYF.